These 20 T cell receptor beta chains share one sample of origin, sequenced in a study of T-cell memory formation after mild COVID-19. One entry per CDR3 protein, called by TCRdb with MiXCR from the 5' RACE reads. There are under 600,000 distinct CDR3 sequences in the sample; less than 25% occur only once, and 7.5% to 9.5% lies in the top ten. The sample taken for sequencing was PBMCs or a T cell subset sorted from them (not recorded which). These receptors were taken from an adult woman who had mild COVID-19 (a few samples of this study predate the infection). Cell type and time point are not known.

The gene calls are TRBV2 and TRBJ2-5, with TRBD2 identical over 8 bases. V lost 0 bases and J lost 1; bases outside the gene matches: 1. The germline V gene encodes CDR1 SNHLY and CDR2 FYNNEI. The CDR3 has 15 residues. CDR3 region: CASSEARGGQETQYF. CDR3 in DNA: TGTGCCAGCAGTGAAGCCCGGGGGGGCCAAGAGACCCAGTACTTC.

The gene calls are TRBV5-1 and TRBJ1-2; D gene ambiguous. V shed 0 bases and J shed 8 bases, with 11 bases lying between them. Germline V gives CDR1 SGHRS, CDR2 YFSETQ. The CDR3 is 13 amino acids. CDR3 residues: CASSLVGERGYTF. Written as DNA, the CDR3 is TGCGCCAGCAGCTTGGTAGGTGAGAGGGGCTACACCTTC. The full variable domain, with the rest looked up from reference TRBV5-1 and TRBJ1-2, is KAGVTQTPRYLIKTRGQQVTLSCSPISGHRSVSWYQQTPGQGLQFLFEYFSETQRNKGNFPGRFSGRQFSNSRSEMNVSTLELGDSALYLCASSLVGERGYTFGSGTRLTVV.

Only a few counts were recorded for this clonotype. This chain uses TRBV6-1 with TRBJ1-2; a possible D gene is TRBD1 (5 bases). Trimming removed 8 bases from V and 0 bases from J, with 7 bases in between. Germline V gene data show CDR1 as MNHNS and CDR2 as SASEGT. The CDR3 runs to 12 residues. For the CDR3, the DNA is TGTGCCAGCGGGGGAACTAACTATGGCTACACCTTC. It is translated as CASGGTNYGYTF.

This clonotype was seen repeatedly, ten times or more. V and J are TRBV7-9 and TRBJ2-7; TRBD2 aligns across 7 bases. Losses at the gene ends were 5 bases for V and 5 bases for J; bases not matched to a gene: 12. The CDR3 is 15 amino acids. Germline V gives CDR1 SEHNR, CDR2 FQNEAQ (reference sequence). The CDR3 is CASSPRVGGKNEQYF. CDR3 coding DNA: TGTGCCAGCAGCCCCCGGGTGGGGGGGAAAAACGAGCAGTACTTC.

The chain recombines TRBV7-7 with TRBJ1-1; no firm D call. The V gene's germline CDR1 is SSHAT and CDR2 FNYEAQ (reference sequence). This CDR3 spans 13 amino acids. V gave up 2 bases and J gave up 1 base, with 5 bases separating them. The CDR3 nucleotides are TGTGCCAGCAGCTTAAGTAAGAACACTGAAGCTTTCTTT. It is translated as CASSLSKNTEAFF.

This rearrangement joins TRBV7-9 to TRBJ2-1; 8 positions match TRBD2. V was clipped by 4 bases and J by 2 bases; unmatched bases: 7. This CDR3 contains 16 residues. Germline-derived CDR1 and CDR2 are SEHNR and FQNEAQ (reference sequence). The CDR3 loop is CASSSGLAVTYNEQFF. The CDR3 bases are TGTGCCAGCAGCTCCGGACTAGCAGTGACCTACAATGAGCAGTTCTTC.

This sequence joins TRBV7-9 and TRBJ1-2, with D possibly TRBD1 on 5 matching bases. Germline loops: CDR1 SEHNR, CDR2 FQNEAQ (reference sequence). V lost 4 bases, J lost 2 bases, and 14 bases lay in between. The CDR3 is made up of 15 amino acids. CDR3 amino acids: CASSSRDGRNYGYTF. For the CDR3, the DNA is TGTGCCAGCAGCTCCCGGGACGGCCGAAACTATGGCTACACCTTC.

This clonotype was seen a handful of times. This sequence joins TRBV7-9 and TRBJ2-1; D remains ambiguous. This CDR3 spans 15 amino acids. V lost 2 bases and J 0 bases, leaving 8 bases between the germline ends. CDR1 is SEHNR, CDR2 FQNEAQ, per germline (reference sequence). The CDR3 spells CASSLSLTSYNEQFF. Here the CDR3 DNA reads TGTGCCAGCAGCTTATCCCTAACCTCCTACAATGAGCAGTTCTTC.

This chain joins TRBV29-1 and TRBJ1-2; D not resolved. Germline lookup yields CDR1 SQVTM and CDR2 ANQGSEA. V gave up 2 bases and J gave up 7 bases, with 17 bases separating them. The CDR3 runs to 14 residues. The CDR3 spells CSVERDTSRGGYTF. CDR3 bases: TGCAGCGTTGAACGTGACACCTCCCGGGGTGGCTACACCTTC.

V is TRBV2 and J is TRBJ2-2; TRBD1 aligns across 7 bases. In germline, CDR1 is SNHLY, CDR2 FYNNEI. The CDR3 extends over 17 amino acids. J lost 7 bases, V lost 1 base, and 12 bases had no gene match. CDR3 bases: TGTGCCAGCAGTGAAGGATGGTTGGCAGGGGGTCGCGGGGAGCTGTTTTTT. Its protein is CASSEGWLAGGRGELFF.

In this sample, this clonotype turned up a few times. This sequence joins TRBV11-2 and TRBJ2-5; tentatively, D is TRBD1 (6 bases). The germline V gene has CDR1 SGHAT and CDR2 FQNNGV. The CDR3 consists of 17 residues. Deletions cut 5 bases from V and 1 base from J, with 20 bases between. The CDR3 DNA is TGTGCCAGCAGCCCCGCCCTACTCGACAGGTTCCAAGAGACCCAGTACTTC. It is translated as CASSPALLDRFQETQYF.

This clonotype was seen more than once but under ten times. V and J are TRBV5-1 and TRBJ2-3, with TRBD2 as a possible D gene (5 bases). Trimming removed 7 bases at V and 0 bases at J, with 12 bases between. This CDR3 contains 14 residues. Germline loops: CDR1 SGHRS, CDR2 YFSETQ. This CDR3 is CASASGASTDTQYF. The CDR3, as DNA: TGCGCCAGCGCAAGCGGAGCTAGCACAGATACGCAGTATTTT.

The V call is TRBV7-6, the J call TRBJ2-1; tentatively, D is TRBD2 (6 bases). Germline CDR1 is SGHVS and CDR2 is FNYEAQ. V was shortened by 4 bases and J by 12 bases, with 13 bases between the two germline ends. The CDR3 sequence is 12 residues long. The CDR3 DNA reads as TGTGCCAGCAGCTCACTACTAGCAGGGCAGTTCTTC. Its protein is CASSSLLAGQFF.

This chain links TRBV7-6 with TRBJ1-1, with D hard to call. This CDR3 is 14 amino acids long. The V and J ends lost 5 bases and 4 bases respectively, with 14 bases between them. In germline, CDR1 is SGHVS, CDR2 FNYEAQ. The CDR3 loop is CASSGGQSATEAFF. DNA for the CDR3: TGTGCCAGCAGCGGTGGGCAGTCCGCCACTGAAGCTTTCTTT.

CDR3 in DNA: TGCGCCAGCAGCCCCGGACAGGCGGCAGATACGCAGTATTTT. Protein sequence: CASSPGQAADTQYF. The chain joins TRBV5-1 to TRBJ2-3, with 7 bases aligning to TRBD1. This CDR3 region has 14 residues. In germline, CDR1 is SGHRS, CDR2 YFSETQ. V dropped 4 bases and J dropped 4; count of bases not matched to a gene: 6.

The chain joins TRBV11-2 to TRBJ2-6; D might be TRBD1 (6 bases). The V and J ends lost 5 bases and 10 bases respectively, with 18 bases between them. Germline loops: CDR1 SGHAT, CDR2 FQNNGV. The CDR3 has 15 amino acids. The CDR3, as DNA: TGTGCCAGCAGCCCGGCTATGGGGGCGCTGAACGTCCTGACTTTC. Protein sequence: CASSPAMGALNVLTF.

V is TRBV7-8 and J is TRBJ2-1; 8 positions match TRBD1. The CDR3 sequence is 17 residues long. The junction had 10 bases not matched to a gene; V was cut back by 6 bases and J by 0 bases. Per the germline V gene, CDR1 is SGHVS and CDR2 is FQNEAQ. The CDR3 spells CASRERRGRPSYNEQFF. CDR3 nucleotides: TGTGCCAGCAGAGAACGCAGGGGGCGCCCCTCCTACAATGAGCAGTTCTTC. Using reference TRBV7-8 and TRBJ2-1 for the parts outside the CDR3, the full variable domain is GAGVSQSPRYKVAKRGQDVALRCDPISGHVSLFWYQQALGQGPEFLTYFQNEAQLDKSGLPSDRFFAERPEGSVSTLKIQRTQQEDSAVYLCASRERRGRPSYNEQFFGPGTRLTVL.

This clonotype was picked up a small number of times. The V and J genes are TRBV6-5 and TRBJ1-6; D is undetermined. The CDR3 contains 12 residues. Germline V gene lookup returns CDR1 MNHEY and CDR2 SVGAGI. The V end was cut by 6 bases, the J end by 13 bases, with 13 bases between. The CDR3 DNA follows: TGTGCCAGCAGACCCTCAAACGGCCCCCTCCACTTT. Translation: CASRPSNGPLHF.

The V call is TRBV9, the J call TRBJ2-1; TRBD1 matches at 8 bases. The V segment lost 4 bases and the J segment 9 bases; nucleotides outside the gene matches: 15. The V gene's germline CDR1 is SGDLS and CDR2 YYNGEE. The CDR3 spans 16 residues. The CDR3 DNA reads as TGTGCCAGCAGCCCGTGGGGGAGCAGGGGGCATGGTGAGCAGTTCTTC. As protein: CASSPWGSRGHGEQFF.

This clonotype has ten or more counts. The CDR3 reads CASRETGASGNTIYF. The CDR3 bases are TGTGCCAGCAGAGAAACAGGGGCCTCTGGAAACACCATATATTTT. The chain links TRBV6-6 to TRBJ1-3, with TRBD1 matching 7 bases. Germline lookup yields CDR1 MNHNY and CDR2 SVGAGI (reference sequence). The CDR3 has 15 amino acids. The junction had 5 bases not matched to a gene; V was cut back by 6 bases and J by 0 bases.